This entry concerns a single TCR beta chain. What it binds is unknown. This entry comes from a study of T cell responses to AZD1222 COVID-19 vaccine. CDR3 length: 13 amino acids. The germline V gene has CDR1 SGHVS and CDR2 FQNEAQ. V gave up 4 bases and J gave up 5 bases, with 11 bases separating them. TCRdb's copy holds only in-frame clones and misses some; the assay was immunoSEQ multiplex PCR. The sample lists 90,000 to 150,000 clones; 88% were seen once. Whole-study findings and limits: Repertoire sampling happened only post peak T cell response. Unmutated regions of variants are reportedly targeted by nearly half of spike-specific TCRs. Donors were mostly white British, more females; clonal diversity possibly underestimated.

This TCR was sampled from an adult in good health. This chain uses TRBV7-8 with TRBJ2-5; D gene unclear. This material consisted of peripheral blood, taken on day 0 of AZD1222 vaccination. The CDR3, as DNA: TGTGCCAGCAGCTACACGATGGGGGAGACCCAGTACTTC. Translation gives CASSYTMGETQYF.